This passage covers 32 T cell receptor beta chains from one sample sequenced in a study of PD-L1 blockade in urothelial cancer. Here immunoSEQ multiplex PCR was the method, and the copy in TCRdb shows in-frame clones only, minus some. The sample lists 20,000 to 30,000 clones; more than 70% were seen once. The material was PBMCs, obtained around atezolizumab (anti-PD-L1) treatment. These receptors were taken from a man in his sixties or seventies with urothelial cancer.

The rearrangement joins TRBV5-1 to TRBJ2-2, with D maybe TRBD1 (6 bases). Per germline, CDR1 SGHRS and CDR2 YFSETQ. This CDR3 spans 15 amino acids. V lost 4 bases and J 3 bases, leaving 13 bases between the germline ends. CDR3 loop: CASSTEQGDTGELFF. In DNA form, the CDR3 reads TGCGCCAGCAGCACAGAACAGGGAGACACCGGGGAGCTGTTTTTT.

This chain joins TRBV4-1 and TRBJ2-2; 12 bases map to TRBD2. The V gene end was trimmed by 0 bases and the J gene end by 6 bases; junction bases not matched to a gene: 2. Germline values: CDR1 MGHRA, CDR2 YSYEKL. The CDR3 spans 16 residues. CDR3 coding DNA: TGCGCCAGCAGCCAAGAGACTAGCGGGAGTTCCGGGGAGCTGTTTTTT. This encodes CASSQETSGSSGELFF.

This chain uses TRBV29-1 with TRBJ2-7, with TRBD1 matching 10 bases. The CDR3 consists of 13 residues. Losses at the gene ends were 6 bases for V and 3 bases for J; bases not matched to a gene: 5. The V gene's germline CDR1 is SQVTM and CDR2 ANQGSEA. The CDR3 reads CSVVGQGLYEQYF. CDR3 nucleotide sequence: TGCAGCGTCGTGGGACAGGGGCTCTACGAGCAGTACTTC.

The gene calls are TRBV5-1 and TRBJ2-7; TRBD1 matches at 8 bases. Germline-derived CDR1 and CDR2 are SGHRS and YFSETQ. With V trimmed by 4 bases and J by 2 bases, 5 bases remained unmatched. There are 14 residues in the CDR3. CDR3 nucleotide sequence: TGCGCCAGCAGCCCCGGACAGGGCCCCTACGAGCAGTACTTC. Translating gives CASSPGQGPYEQYF. Combining the CDR3 with reference TRBV5-1 and TRBJ2-7 gives the whole variable domain KAGVTQTPRYLIKTRGQQVTLSCSPISGHRSVSWYQQTPGQGLQFLFEYFSETQRNKGNFPGRFSGRQFSNSRSEMNVSTLELGDSALYLCASSPGQGPYEQYFGPGTRLTVT.

Worth noting for this clone: Sequence at one end of the junction differs from germline and may be a read error. The rearrangement joins TRBV28 to TRBJ2-7; D uncertain. CDR1 and CDR2 (germline): MDHEN, SYDVKM. CDR3 length: 13 amino acids. CDR3 region: CASSLSSVWALNF. As DNA, the CDR3 is TGTGCCAGCAGTTTATCATCGGTTTGGGCCCTCAACTTC. Full variable domain (outside the CDR3, taken from reference TRBV28 and TRBJ2-7): DVKVTQSSRYLVKRTGEKVFLECVQDMDHENMFWYRQDPGLGLRLIYFSYDVKMKEKGDIPEGYSVSREKKERFSLILESASTNQTSMYLCASSLSSVWALNFGPGTRLTVT.

This chain uses TRBV13 with TRBJ2-7, with TRBD2 as a possible D gene (5 bases). V was clipped by 2 bases and J by 2 bases, with 10 bases between them. Per germline, CDR1 PRHDT and CDR2 FYEKMQ (reference sequence). This CDR3 is built from 14 residues. For the CDR3, the DNA is TGTGCCAGCAGCTTAAGGGCGGGTCCCTACGAGCAGTACTTC. Amino acid sequence: CASSLRAGPYEQYF.

This chain uses TRBV28 with TRBJ1-5; TRBD1 aligns across 7 bases. CDR3 length: 20 residues. Germline lookup yields CDR1 MDHEN and CDR2 SYDVKM. V shed 2 bases and J 4 bases; nucleotides not matched to a gene: 20. For the CDR3, the DNA is TGTGCCAGCAGTTTAGTAATTGGGACAGTCCGATCTTGGGGGAATCAGCCCCAGCATTTT. Amino acids: CASSLVIGTVRSWGNQPQHF.

This rearrangement joins TRBV2 to TRBJ1-3, with TRBD1 matching over 8 bases. Germline trimming cut 2 bases from V and 3 bases from J; bases unmatched to any gene: 3. This CDR3 contains 15 residues. Per the germline V gene, CDR1 is SNHLY and CDR2 is FYNNEI. The DNA of the CDR3 is TGTGCCAGCAGTGAATTAGACAGGGGTGGAAACACCATATATTTT. It translates to CASSELDRGGNTIYF.

This chain links TRBV4-1 with TRBJ1-1; tentative D call: TRBD1 (6 bases). CDR3 size: 14 residues. The germline CDR1 and CDR2 sequences are MGHRA and YSYEKL. Trimming stripped 7 bases from V and 2 bases from J, with 14 bases between. For the CDR3, the DNA is TGCGCCAGCAACAGTATAGGGGGTAACACTGAAGCTTTCTTT. This gives the protein CASNSIGGNTEAFF.

This chain uses TRBV19 with TRBJ2-2; 7 nucleotides match TRBD1. Germline CDR1 LNHDA, CDR2 SQIVND (reference sequence). V lost 6 bases to trimming and J lost 5 bases; unmatched junction nucleotides: 9. This CDR3 spans 15 amino acids. CDR3 DNA sequence: TGTGCCAGTAGCCCGGGACAGTGGCTAACCGGGGAGCTGTTTTTT. Its translation: CASSPGQWLTGELFF.

The gene calls are TRBV5-6 and TRBJ2-3; D is possibly TRBD2 (5 bases). Per germline, CDR1 SGHDT and CDR2 YYEEEE. V lost 1 base, J lost 3 bases, and 12 bases lay in between. The CDR3 has 15 residues. Here the CDR3 DNA reads TGTGCCAGCAGCTTGAGAGGGAGCCGTACAGATACGCAGTATTTT. It translates to CASSLRGSRTDTQYF.

V gene TRBV5-6 combines with J gene TRBJ1-4; no reliable D call. The V end lost 1 base, the J end lost 0 bases, and 4 bases lay between the germline ends. Per germline, CDR1 SGHDT and CDR2 YYEEEE. The CDR3 length is 14 residues. The CDR3 loop reads CASSLQTTNEKLFF. The CDR3 bases are TGTGCCAGCAGCTTGCAAACAACTAATGAAAAACTGTTTTTT.

The V gene is TRBV5-1, the J gene TRBJ2-1, with D maybe TRBD2 (7 bases). The V end was cut by 0 bases, the J end by 8 bases, with 18 bases between. Per the germline V gene, CDR1 is SGHRS and CDR2 is YFSETQ. CDR3 length: 16 amino acids. CDR3 DNA: TGCGCCAGCAGCTTGGGAAGGGGGGGCCATTACGATGAGCAGTTCTTC. This translates into CASSLGRGGHYDEQFF.

The genes are TRBV19 and TRBJ2-1; 8 positions agree with TRBD1. Looked up from germline, CDR1 is LNHDA and CDR2 is SQIVND (reference sequence). The CDR3 is 14 amino acids. With 7 bases clipped from V and 7 bases from J, the junction kept 9 bases outside the gene matches. The CDR3 loop reads CASKSGGAGNEQFF. CDR3 DNA: TGTGCCAGTAAGTCAGGGGGCGCTGGGAATGAGCAGTTCTTC. The entire variable domain, with the rest obtained from reference TRBV19 and TRBJ2-1, is as follows: DGGITQSPKYLFRKEGQNVTLSCEQNLNHDAMYWYRQDPGQGLRLIYYSQIVNDFQKGDIAEGYSVSREKKESFPLTVTSAQKNPTAFYLCASKSGGAGNEQFFGPGTRLTVL.

The chain carries TRBV15 and TRBJ1-3; 7 bases map to TRBD1. V gave up 0 bases and J gave up 5 bases; unmatched junction bases: 7. The length of the CDR3 is 16 residues. CDR1 is LNHNV and CDR2 is YYDKDF in the germline V gene (reference sequence). CDR3 in DNA: TGTGCCACCAGCAGAGATCGGGGGACAGCCCGAAACACCATATATTTT. It encodes CATSRDRGTARNTIYF.

The chain employs TRBV23-1 and TRBJ1-4, with 8 positions matching TRBD1. TRBV23-1 is labeled an ORF, and its function is uncertain. The V and J ends lost 4 bases and 8 bases, in that order; junction bases with no gene match: 9. The CDR3 contains 15 residues. The CDR3 DNA follows: TGCGCCAGCAGTCTCTGGACAGGGAGGAAAGAAAAACTGTTTTTT. It codes for CASSLWTGRKEKLFF.

This clone was seen a single time. This CDR3 reads CASSWRASTDTQYF. CDR3 coding DNA: TGCGCCAGCAGCTGGAGGGCGAGCACAGATACGCAGTATTTT. This chain joins TRBV5-1 and TRBJ2-3; maybe TRBD2 (6 bases). The CDR3 runs to 14 residues. Germline V gene sequence: CDR1 SGHRS, CDR2 YFSETQ. Trimming took 3 bases from V and 0 from J, leaving 8 bases between them.

The chain employs TRBV27 and TRBJ2-7; D perhaps matches TRBD1 (6 bases). In germline, CDR1 is MNHEY, CDR2 SMNVEV (reference sequence). V lost 8 bases to trimming and J lost 1 base, with 12 bases between them. The CDR3 extends over 13 amino acids. CDR3 loop: CASADRISYEQYF. DNA of the CDR3: TGTGCCAGCGCCGACAGGATTTCCTACGAGCAGTACTTC.

This chain connects TRBV6-5 to TRBJ1-3, with 8 positions matching TRBD1. The V gene's germline CDR1 is MNHEY and CDR2 SVGAGI. The CDR3 loop spans 16 amino acids. J was trimmed by 4 bases and V by 4 bases; bases with no gene match: 9. The CDR3, as DNA: TGTGCCAGCAGTTCAGCAGGGGGCGCGGGGGGAAACACCATATATTTT. It yields the protein CASSSAGGAGGNTIYF.

This clone has just a few counts. The rearrangement links TRBV27 to TRBJ1-1; D gene ambiguous. Germline CDR1 MNHEY, CDR2 SMNVEV (reference sequence). V was cut by 1 base and J by 2 bases, with 8 bases left in between. The CDR3 totals 14 residues. The CDR3 bases are TGTGCCAGCAGTTTATTTTGGCAAAACACTGAAGCTTTCTTT. Translation gives CASSLFWQNTEAFF.

The chain has TRBV6-1 and TRBJ2-2, with 9 positions matching TRBD2. The CDR3 runs to 14 residues. The V and J ends lost 6 bases and 4 bases, in that order; junction bases with no gene match: 3. The germline V gene has CDR1 MNHNS and CDR2 SASEGT. The CDR3 spells CASRIAGVTGELFF. CDR3 nucleotide sequence: TGTGCCAGCAGAATAGCGGGGGTCACCGGGGAGCTGTTTTTT.

This clone has just one count. The V call is TRBV18, the J call TRBJ2-5; no reliable D call. CDR1 and CDR2 from the germline V gene are KGHSH and LQKENI. This CDR3 is 13 amino acids long. V was clipped by 3 bases and J by 1 base, with 6 bases between them. In DNA, the CDR3 is TGTGCCAGCTCACCTAACTCCCAAGAGACCCAGTACTTC. This codes for CASSPNSQETQYF.

This clone was seen a single time. The chain has TRBV27 and TRBJ1-2, with 10 bases fitting TRBD1. The V gene end was trimmed by 3 bases and the J gene end by 8 bases; junction bases not matched to a gene: 3. The CDR3 loop spans 13 amino acids. Germline CDR1 reads MNHEY; CDR2 reads SMNVEV (reference sequence). CDR3 nucleotides: TGTGCCAGCAGTTTCGGACAGGGGGAAGGCTACACCTTC. Its protein product is CASSFGQGEGYTF.

The genes are TRBV10-2 and TRBJ1-5, with TRBD1 matching over 8 bases. Germline CDR1 is WSHSY and CDR2 is SAAADI. J was trimmed by 5 bases and V by 0 bases; bases with no gene match: 12. The CDR3 length is 18 residues. The CDR3 DNA sequence: TGCGCCAGCAGTGAGTCGACTCGGGGCAGGGGGCGAGATCAGCCCCAGCATTTT. The encoded protein is CASSESTRGRGRDQPQHF.

The chain couples TRBV28 to TRBJ1-5; 9 nucleotides line up with TRBD1. The germline gives CDR1 MDHEN, CDR2 SYDVKM. With V trimmed by 8 bases and J by 6 bases, 5 bases remained unmatched. The CDR3 is 13 amino acids. The CDR3, as DNA: TGTGCCAGCGTGACAGGGGGAAGTCAGCCCCAGCATTTT. Protein: CASVTGGSQPQHF.

In its sample, this clone was seen once. V gene TRBV5-1 combines with J gene TRBJ1-5; TRBD1 aligns across 8 bases. The CDR3 spans 17 residues. V trimming: 4 bases; J trimming: 4 bases; junction bases outside the gene matches: 13. Germline V CDR1 and CDR2: SGHRS, YFSETQ. The DNA for the CDR3 is TGCGCCAGCAGCCCCGGAAGTCGGACAGGGTATAATCAGCCCCAGCATTTT. Translating gives CASSPGSRTGYNQPQHF.

The genes are TRBV19 and TRBJ1-4, with D maybe TRBD1 (6 bases). Germline V gene sequence: CDR1 LNHDA, CDR2 SQIVND (reference sequence). The V and J ends lost 5 bases and 0 bases respectively, with 7 bases between them. There are 14 residues in the CDR3. CDR3 in amino acids: CASSWTATNEKLFF. DNA of the CDR3: TGTGCCAGTAGTTGGACAGCAACTAATGAAAAACTGTTTTTT.

The chain carries TRBV10-3 and TRBJ2-1, with 11 bases matching TRBD2. The V gene's germline CDR1 is ENHRY and CDR2 SYGVKD. Germline trimming cut 0 bases from V and 9 bases from J; bases unmatched to any gene: 7. The CDR3 length is 16 residues. CDR3 amino acids: CAISESLAGGNGEQFF. The DNA for the CDR3 is TGTGCCATCAGTGAGTCCCTAGCGGGAGGAAACGGTGAGCAGTTCTTC.

Remarks on this clone: Other nucleotide sequences in the sample specify the same CDR3. This chain links TRBV5-1 with TRBJ2-7; 7 positions agree with TRBD1. Looked up from germline, CDR1 is SGHRS and CDR2 is YFSETQ. Trimming at V came to 5 bases and at J to 2 bases, leaving 4 bases not matched to a gene. This CDR3 is 13 amino acids long. The CDR3 is CASSFGTAYEQYF. In DNA form, the CDR3 reads TGCGCCAGCAGTTTCGGGACAGCCTACGAGCAGTACTTC. The full variable domain, with the rest looked up from reference TRBV5-1 and TRBJ2-7, is KAGVTQTPRYLIKTRGQQVTLSCSPISGHRSVSWYQQTPGQGLQFLFEYFSETQRNKGNFPGRFSGRQFSNSRSEMNVSTLELGDSALYLCASSFGTAYEQYFGPGTRLTVT.

The CDR3 loop reads CASSFDSHTGELFF. The DNA of the CDR3 is TGCGCCAGCAGCTTTGACTCCCACACCGGGGAGCTGTTTTTT. The chain carries TRBV5-1 and TRBJ2-2, with D hard to call. Looked up from germline, CDR1 is SGHRS and CDR2 is YFSETQ. The ends were cut back, 2 bases at V and 3 bases at J, with 8 bases in the middle. CDR3 length equals 14 residues.

The genes are TRBV2 and TRBJ2-7; D possibly corresponds to TRBD1 (7 bases). Trimming took off 5 bases at V and 1 base at J, with 15 bases between the two ends. CDR1 is SNHLY, CDR2 FYNNEI, per germline. This CDR3 comprises 15 residues. CDR3 in DNA: TGTGCCAGCAGTACCGGACAGGCGGGGTCCTACGAGCAGTACTTC. This translates into CASSTGQAGSYEQYF.

This clone was counted only a few times. The gene calls are TRBV9 and TRBJ2-5, with D possibly being TRBD1 (6 bases). The V end was cut by 0 bases, the J end by 5 bases, with 17 bases between. The CDR3 consists of 16 residues. The V gene's germline CDR1 is SGDLS and CDR2 YYNGEE. The CDR3 protein is CASSVAPQGLTETQYF. CDR3 in DNA: TGTGCCAGCAGCGTAGCCCCCCAGGGGCTAACGGAGACCCAGTACTTC. Complete variable domain (other parts from reference TRBV9 and TRBJ2-5): DSGVTQTPKHLITATGQRVTLRCSPRSGDLSVYWYQQSLDQGLQFLIQYYNGEERAKGNILERFSAQQFPDLHSELNLSSLELGDSALYFCASSVAPQGLTETQYFGPGTRLLVL.